These 13 T cell receptor beta chains were sequenced from one sample in a study of T cells after yellow fever vaccination (dated by TCRdb to between 2018 and 2020). Library prep was done by 5' RACE. For sequencing, an Illumina HiSeq 2500 was employed. TCRdb reworked the public reads: Q25 trimming with fastp, MiXCR clone assembly, productive beta chains retained. A single entry per CDR3 protein holds the most common genes and DNA from its merged rows. Across this sample there are about 340,000 distinct CDR3 sequences, with more than 8.5% seen only once. The ten most abundant clones make up 18% of the sample. The treatment or condition label here, explained by the study, means: live attenuated yellow fever vaccine strain. Sample: PBMCs, taken on the day of the first yellow fever vaccination. The receptors here all came from a man aged 18 to 35 who received the YFV17D yellow fever vaccine.

There are a few counts of this clonotype. This sequence joins TRBV5-1 and TRBJ1-1, with 7 bases that match TRBD1. V shed 7 bases and J 5 bases; nucleotides not matched to a gene: 11. This CDR3 has 14 amino acids. The germline gives CDR1 SGHRS, CDR2 YFSETQ. The CDR3 DNA follows: TGCGCCAGCTCGACAGGGAATAGTGGGACTGAAGCTTTCTTT. As protein: CASSTGNSGTEAFF.

The V gene is TRBV7-9, the J gene TRBJ1-5; unclear D gene. Germline CDR1 and CDR2: SEHNR and FQNEAQ (reference sequence). Deletions cut 5 bases from V and 3 bases from J, with 5 bases between. CDR3 length: 12 residues. In DNA form, the CDR3 reads TGTGCCAGCAGCGCCCCCAATCAGCCCCAGCATTTT. This encodes CASSAPNQPQHF.

This clonotype appeared a few times. V is TRBV6-5 and J is TRBJ2-5; D call uncertain. This CDR3 has 13 residues. V lost 0 bases and J 6 bases, leaving 8 bases between the germline ends. Germline V gene data show CDR1 as MNHEY and CDR2 as SVGAGI. The CDR3 bases are TGTGCCAGCAGTTACTCGAACATGAAGACCCAGTACTTC. This codes for CASSYSNMKTQYF.

The rearrangement joins TRBV6-1 to TRBJ2-2; no clear D. Germline CDR1 MNHNS, CDR2 SASEGT. The CDR3 has 12 residues. Trimming removed 2 bases from V and 7 bases from J, with 5 bases in between. The DNA of the CDR3 is TGTGCCAGCAGTGAAAACGGCGGGGAGCTGTTTTTT. It translates to CASSENGGELFF.

This clonotype came up many times. V is TRBV5-1 and J is TRBJ1-6, with D perhaps TRBD1 (5 bases). Germline CDR1 and CDR2: SGHRS and YFSETQ. The V gene lost 4 bases and the J gene lost 7 bases, with 12 bases spanning the gap. This CDR3 contains 14 residues. DNA of the CDR3: TGCGCCAGCAGCACCGGGACGATGAATTCACCCCTCCACTTT. Its translation: CASSTGTMNSPLHF. Supplemented by reference TRBV5-1 and TRBJ1-6, the full variable domain reads KAGVTQTPRYLIKTRGQQVTLSCSPISGHRSVSWYQQTPGQGLQFLFEYFSETQRNKGNFPGRFSGRQFSNSRSEMNVSTLELGDSALYLCASSTGTMNSPLHFGNGTRLTVT.

This sequence joins TRBV18 and TRBJ2-7; D is undetermined. CDR1 and CDR2 (germline): KGHSH, LQKENI. The CDR3 has 13 residues. V was clipped by 6 bases and J by 2 bases, with 11 bases between them. The CDR3: CASSGRITYEQYF. CDR3 bases: TGTGCCAGCTCTGGACGGATCACCTACGAGCAGTACTTC.

This sequence joins TRBV20-1 and TRBJ2-6; 7 nucleotides align to TRBD2. The CDR3 runs 16 residues. Germline loops: CDR1 DFQATT, CDR2 SNEGSKA (reference sequence). V lost 5 bases and J lost 0; bases outside the gene matches: 7. CDR3 nucleotide sequence: TGCAGTGCTTTAGCGGGTGGGAGCTCTGGGGCCAACGTCCTGACTTTC. Protein: CSALAGGSSGANVLTF.

This clonotype occurred many times. The CDR3 DNA sequence: TGTGCCAGCAGGTCCGTGATATGGGGGACGAACACCGGGGAGCTGTTTTTT. Amino acid sequence: CASRSVIWGTNTGELFF. The rearrangement links TRBV7-8 to TRBJ2-2; D could derive from TRBD1 or TRBD2 (5 bases each). The V gene lost 6 bases and the J gene lost 0 bases, with 17 bases spanning the gap. Germline CDR1 reads SGHVS; CDR2 reads FQNEAQ. This CDR3 is 17 amino acids long.

This clonotype was counted between two and nine times. This rearrangement joins TRBV4-1 to TRBJ2-3, with 8 bases aligning to TRBD2. The CDR3 consists of 15 residues. CDR1 and CDR2 from the germline V gene are MGHRA and YSYEKL. The V gene end was trimmed by 2 bases and the J gene end by 1 base; junction bases not matched to a gene: 2. CDR3 bases: TGCGCCAGCAGCCAACAAGCGGGGGGCACAGATACGCAGTATTTT. Protein: CASSQQAGGTDTQYF.

This chain uses TRBV6-2 or TRBV6-3 with TRBJ1-1; 11 bases align to TRBD1. The V and J ends lost 1 base and 4 bases, in that order; junction bases with no gene match: 5. The CDR3 loop spans 16 amino acids. Germline V lookup: CDR1 MNHEY, CDR2 SVGEGT. The CDR3 here is CASSYWGGQGGTEAFF. The CDR3 DNA reads TGTGCCAGCAGTTACTGGGGGGGACAGGGGGGCACTGAAGCTTTCTTT.

This clonotype was seen a few times. The genes are TRBV29-1 and TRBJ2-3; 8 positions agree with TRBD2. This CDR3 region has 13 residues. Germline CDR1 and CDR2: SQVTM and ANQGSEA. After removal of 8 bases from V and 3 bases from J, the junction contained 7 bases not matched to a gene. DNA for the CDR3: TGCAGCTCCGACCGGGGGGGTACAGATACGCAGTATTTT. The encoded protein is CSSDRGGTDTQYF.

The V gene is TRBV6-1, the J gene TRBJ2-1; 13 nucleotides align to TRBD2. V was clipped by 3 bases and J by 6 bases; unmatched bases: 2. This CDR3 has 15 amino acids. Germline CDR1 and CDR2: MNHNS and SASEGT. The CDR3 bases are TGTGCCAGCAGTGAGGGACTAGCGGGGACCAATGAGCAGTTCTTC. Translation: CASSEGLAGTNEQFF.

This clonotype was detected a few times. This rearrangement joins TRBV4-1 to TRBJ1-6, with D hard to call. V lost 1 base to trimming and J lost 0 bases, with 10 bases between them. The CDR3 extends over 17 amino acids. The germline gives CDR1 MGHRA, CDR2 YSYEKL. In DNA, the CDR3 is TGCGCCAGCAGCCAAGTGGTTTATCGCTCCTATAATTCACCCCTCCACTTT. Protein product: CASSQVVYRSYNSPLHF.